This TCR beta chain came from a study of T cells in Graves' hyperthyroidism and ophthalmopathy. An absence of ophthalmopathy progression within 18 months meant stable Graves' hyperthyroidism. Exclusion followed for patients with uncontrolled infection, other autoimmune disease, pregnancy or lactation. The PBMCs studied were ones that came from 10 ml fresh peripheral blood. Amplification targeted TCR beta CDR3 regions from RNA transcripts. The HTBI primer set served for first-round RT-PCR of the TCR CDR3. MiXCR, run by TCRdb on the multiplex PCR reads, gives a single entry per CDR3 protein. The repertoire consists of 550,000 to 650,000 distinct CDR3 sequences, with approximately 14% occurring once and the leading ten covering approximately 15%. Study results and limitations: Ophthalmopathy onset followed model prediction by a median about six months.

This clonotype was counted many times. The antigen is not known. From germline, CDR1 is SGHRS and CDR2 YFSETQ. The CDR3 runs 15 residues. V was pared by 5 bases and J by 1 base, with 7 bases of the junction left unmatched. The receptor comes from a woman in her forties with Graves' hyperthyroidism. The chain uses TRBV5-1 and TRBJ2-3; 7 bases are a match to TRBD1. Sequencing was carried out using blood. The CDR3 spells CASRPSTGRTDTQYF. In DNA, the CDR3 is TGCGCCAGCAGGCCATCGACAGGGCGCACAGATACGCAGTATTTT.